This T cell receptor (beta chain) was documented in a study of shared clonotypes between healthy human individuals. Study results and caveats: The sampled material consisted only of blood, and tissue repertoires are likely to differ.

About this clone itself: The antigen is not known.

TCRdb's table, derived via immunoSEQ multiplex PCR, lists solely in-frame clones and lacks some. The sample yields 950,000 to 1,200,000 clones, 70% to 85% seen once. Per germline, CDR1 KGHSH and CDR2 LQKENI. This CDR3 is built from 18 residues. V lost 5 bases and J lost 0; bases outside the gene matches: 12. This TCR was sampled from a man aged 18 to 30 in good health. Some clones in this sample may be carry-over from other donors' samples. The genes are TRBV18 and TRBJ2-7, with TRBD2 matching over 11 bases. The sample comprised memory CD4+ T cells from PBMCs. Noted subset: CD45RA-negative fraction. The chain's CDR3 is CASSASPPGLADSYEQYF. CDR3 DNA: TGTGCCAGCTCAGCATCCCCCCCGGGACTAGCGGACTCCTACGAGCAGTACTTC.